These 21 T cell receptor beta chains originate from one sample sequenced in a study of CD8+CD57+ T cells in acquired aplastic anemia. Patients included in sequencing had previously demonstrated CD8+CD57+ cell expansion by flow cytometry. Genomic DNA acted as the template from which TCR beta VDJ combination and CDR3 sequence profiling were carried out. TCRdb called the reads again in MiXCR, with one record for every CDR3 protein. Here the sample spans 200,000 to 250,000 distinct CDR3 sequences, approximately 65% being singletons. The sequenced sample was sorted CD4+, CD8+, or CD8+CD57+ T cells (not recorded which) from PBMCs. These receptors all come from a human donor with aplastic anemia.

This clonotype occurred a few times. The chain couples TRBV7-9 to TRBJ2-7, with D hard to call. Germline values: CDR1 SEHNR, CDR2 FQNEAQ (reference sequence). The CDR3 totals 12 residues. V dropped 5 bases and J dropped 4 bases, with 9 bases sitting between them. CDR3: CASSRYGYEQYF. The CDR3 nucleotides are TGTGCCAGCAGCAGGTATGGGTACGAGCAGTACTTC.

The J gene is TRBJ1-1, the V gene TRBV7-6; a weak D match, TRBD1 (5 bases). In germline, CDR1 is SGHVS, CDR2 FNYEAQ. The germline V and J ends were trimmed by 8 bases and 5 bases, with 9 bases remaining between them. The CDR3 length is 11 residues. The CDR3 sequence is CASGWGTEAFF. The CDR3 coding sequence is TGTGCCAGCGGCTGGGGGACTGAAGCTTTCTTT.

J is TRBJ2-7 and V is TRBV20-1, with 8 bases aligning to TRBD2. There are 15 residues in the CDR3. J was trimmed by 4 bases and V by 6 bases; bases with no gene match: 14. Germline V CDR1 and CDR2: DFQATT, SNEGSKA (reference sequence). The CDR3 DNA follows: TGCAGTGCCGGCCGAGGCACTAGCGGAAGGTACGAGCAGTACTTC. Translating gives CSAGRGTSGRYEQYF.

With respect to this clonotype: Since the CDR3 does not end with the conserved phenylalanine or tryptophan, this likely comes from a read error. This rearrangement joins TRBV7-2 to TRBJ2-7; maybe TRBD2 (6 bases). V lost 3 bases, J lost 3 bases, and 12 bases lay in between. This CDR3 comprises 14 residues. From germline, CDR1 is SGHTA and CDR2 FQGNSA. CDR3 sequence reads: CASSLAPGVYEQYL. The DNA of the CDR3 is TGTGCCAGCAGCTTGGCCCCGGGGGTCTACGAGCAGTACCTC.

The V and J genes are TRBV27 and TRBJ1-4, with D unresolved. V was cut by 10 bases and J by 2 bases, with 17 bases left in between. CDR1 is MNHEY and CDR2 is SMNVEV in the germline V gene (reference sequence). The CDR3 sequence is 15 residues long. The CDR3 sequence: CAMYSPTSTNEKLFF. DNA of the CDR3: TGTGCCATGTACTCCCCAACGAGCACTAATGAAAAACTGTTTTTT.

Here the CDR3 reads CASSLVNSPLHF. As DNA, the CDR3 is TGTGCCAGCAGCTTGGTGAATTCACCCCTCCACTTT. V is TRBV5-6 and J is TRBJ1-6; D is unresolved. This CDR3 has 12 residues. Germline V gene sequence: CDR1 SGHDT, CDR2 YYEEEE. V lost 0 bases, J lost 7 bases, and 2 bases lay in between.

This clonotype was recorded once. V usage is TRBV20-1 and J usage is TRBJ2-5; 7 bases map to TRBD1. The trim removed 5 bases at V and 0 bases at J, leaving 9 bases unmatched. The length of the CDR3 is 15 residues. From germline, CDR1 is DFQATT and CDR2 SNEGSKA (reference sequence). In nucleotides, the CDR3 is TGCAGTGCTCCCGGGGACAGTTGGTACCAAGAGACCCAGTACTTC. It encodes CSAPGDSWYQETQYF.

This chain joins TRBV2 and TRBJ2-7; 8 nucleotides match TRBD1. Trimming cost V 6 bases and J 3 bases; bases outside gene matches: 10. There are 15 residues in the CDR3. Germline V gene sequence: CDR1 SNHLY, CDR2 FYNNEI. The CDR3, as DNA: TGTGCCAGCAGGCCAGGGGGCGCATCTGGCTACGAGCAGTACTTC. This encodes CASRPGGASGYEQYF.

This chain connects TRBV12-5 to TRBJ2-7; either TRBD1 or TRBD2 may fit D (6 bases each). Germline V gives CDR1 LGHNT, CDR2 FRNRAP. This CDR3 comprises 15 residues. The V end lost 1 base, the J end lost 4 bases, and 14 bases lay between the germline ends. Here the CDR3 reads CASGLDGGQSYEQYF. CDR3 coding DNA: TGTGCTAGTGGTTTGGACGGGGGACAATCTTACGAGCAGTACTTC.

The genes are TRBV20-1 and TRBJ1-1; D might be TRBD1 (5 bases). V lost 4 bases, J lost 1 base, and 10 bases lay in between. Germline V gene lookup returns CDR1 DFQATT and CDR2 SNEGSKA (reference sequence). This CDR3 is 13 amino acids long. The CDR3 reads CSATREANTEAFF. The CDR3 DNA reads TGCAGTGCTACCAGGGAGGCGAACACTGAAGCTTTCTTT.

The rearrangement joins TRBV2 to TRBJ1-1, with TRBD1 as a possible D gene (6 bases). Germline-derived CDR1 and CDR2 are SNHLY and FYNNEI. The CDR3 contains 13 residues. V was trimmed by 6 bases and J by 4 bases, leaving 12 bases between them. CDR3 protein: CASRLQGGTEAFF. The CDR3 nucleotides are TGTGCCAGCAGATTACAGGGAGGCACTGAAGCTTTCTTT.

This clonotype turned up a few times. The rearrangement links TRBV29-1 to TRBJ2-1, with 9 bases fitting TRBD1. Germline lookup yields CDR1 SQVTM and CDR2 ANQGSEA. The V segment lost 2 bases and the J segment 7 bases; nucleotides outside the gene matches: 3. CDR3 length: 13 residues. The CDR3 is CSVERDRVNEQFF. The DNA for the CDR3 is TGCAGCGTTGAAAGGGACAGGGTGAATGAGCAGTTCTTC.

V is TRBV9 and J is TRBJ2-5; maybe TRBD2 (5 bases). V was clipped by 3 bases and J by 2 bases, with 14 bases between them. The CDR3 spans 15 residues. The germline CDR1 and CDR2 sequences are SGDLS and YYNGEE. The CDR3 DNA is TGTGCCAGCAGCGCAGTTACCGGGGAGCAAGAGACCCAGTACTTC. Translated: CASSAVTGEQETQYF.

V is TRBV7-8 and J is TRBJ2-3; D perhaps matches TRBD2 (5 bases). V was cut by 9 bases and J by 2 bases, with 15 bases left in between. This CDR3 comprises 14 residues. CDR1 and CDR2 (germline): SGHVS, FQNEAQ. The CDR3 DNA follows: TGTGCCAGGATCTTAGCGCAACCCACAGATACGCAGTATTTT. This encodes CARILAQPTDTQYF.

This chain connects TRBV27 to TRBJ2-7; D is unclear. Per germline, CDR1 MNHEY and CDR2 SMNVEV (reference sequence). Deletions cut 2 bases from V and 2 bases from J, with 13 bases between. CDR3 length: 15 amino acids. The CDR3 is CASSLSYGYAYEQYV. In DNA form, the CDR3 reads TGTGCCAGCAGTTTAAGTTATGGATACGCCTACGAGCAGTACGTC.

This clonotype occurred a few times. The chain combines TRBV10-2 with TRBJ1-1; a possible D gene is TRBD1 (6 bases). CDR3 length equals 14 residues. Looked up from germline, CDR1 is WSHSY and CDR2 is SAAADI. V lost 4 bases and J 3 bases, leaving 12 bases between the germline ends. CDR3 in amino acids: CASSGNRVDTEAFF. The CDR3, as DNA: TGCGCCAGCAGTGGGAACAGGGTTGACACTGAAGCTTTCTTT.

This clonotype was detected many times. CDR3 sequence reads: CASRHRGEKLFF. CDR3 DNA sequence: TGTGCCAGCCGCCACAGGGGCGAAAAACTGTTTTTT. The chain employs TRBV11-2 and TRBJ1-4, with 7 positions matching TRBD1. The V gene end was trimmed by 8 bases and the J gene end by 8 bases; junction bases not matched to a gene: 5. The CDR3 extends over 12 amino acids. Germline V gene sequence: CDR1 SGHAT, CDR2 FQNNGV.

V usage is TRBV6-1 and J usage is TRBJ2-3, with 8 bases lining up with TRBD2. Germline CDR1 and CDR2: MNHNS and SASEGT. The CDR3 length is 14 residues. Unmatched junction bases numbered 8, after V lost 6 bases and J lost 6 bases. The CDR3: CASSRGLAGDTQYF. The DNA for the CDR3 is TGTGCCAGCAGCCGAGGACTAGCAGGGGATACGCAGTATTTT.

The chain has TRBV2 and TRBJ1-5; maybe TRBD1 (5 bases). Germline V CDR1 and CDR2: SNHLY, FYNNEI. Trimming left V 8 bases short and J 5 bases short, with 19 bases between. This CDR3 spans 15 amino acids. The CDR3 DNA reads as TGTGCCAGCGGAAGGGGTAAGGGGTCCTATCAGCCCCAGCATTTT. This sequence encodes CASGRGKGSYQPQHF.

This clonotype was seen more than once but under ten times. V gene TRBV27 combines with J gene TRBJ2-7; possible D gene TRBD2, 7 bases. With 5 bases removed from V and 5 bases from J, the gap between germline ends came to 16 bases. The CDR3 has 14 amino acids. Germline loops: CDR1 MNHEY, CDR2 SMNVEV (reference sequence). The CDR3: CASSDGGPENEQYF. CDR3 in DNA: TGTGCCAGCAGTGACGGGGGGCCCGAGAACGAGCAGTACTTC.

CDR3 DNA: TGCAGTGCTAGTGAGGGGGCGACATATAATTCACCCCTCCACTTT. It translates to CSASEGATYNSPLHF. The rearrangement joins TRBV20-1 to TRBJ1-6; 7 nucleotides agree with TRBD1. V lost 3 bases and J lost 4; bases outside the gene matches: 6. This CDR3 contains 15 residues. Germline CDR1 reads DFQATT; CDR2 reads SNEGSKA (reference sequence).